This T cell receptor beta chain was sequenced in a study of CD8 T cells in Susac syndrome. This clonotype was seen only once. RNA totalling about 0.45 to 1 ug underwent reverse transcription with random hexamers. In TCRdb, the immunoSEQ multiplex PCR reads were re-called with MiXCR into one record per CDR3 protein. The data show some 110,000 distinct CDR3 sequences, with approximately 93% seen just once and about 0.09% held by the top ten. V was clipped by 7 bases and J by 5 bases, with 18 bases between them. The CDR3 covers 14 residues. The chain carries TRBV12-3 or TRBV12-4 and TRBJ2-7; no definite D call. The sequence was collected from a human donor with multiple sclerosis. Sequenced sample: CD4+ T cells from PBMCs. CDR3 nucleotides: TGTGCCAGCACTCTACCCGGGTCCCAGAACGAGCAGTACTTC. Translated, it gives CASTLPGSQNEQYF.